The clone carrying this T cell receptor (beta chain) has a count of ten or more. Its target is not known. Germline V gene data show CDR1 as SGDLS and CDR2 as YYNGEE. The CDR3 runs to 15 residues. The J segment lost 2 bases and the V segment lost 4 bases, leaving 3 bases of the junction unmatched. The data belong to a study of CD8 T cells in ankylosing spondylitis. Study-wide points: Typical of ankylosing spondylitis blood, it appeared, was a TCR beta motif of fewer than 10 highly homologous variants.

TCRdb ran MiXCR on the 5' RACE reads and lists one entry per CDR3 protein. Seen here are approximately 190,000 distinct CDR3 sequences, roughly 13% observed once, and the top ten hold approximately 11%. The V call is TRBV9, the J call TRBJ2-7, with 13 bases lining up with TRBD2. The sample was blood, either unsorted or a sorted T cell fraction (not recorded which). This TCR derives from a female donor with ankylosing spondylitis or in good health (not recorded which). CDR3 DNA: TGTGCCAGCAGCTGGGGACTAGCGGGGACCTACGAGCAGTACTTC. Protein sequence: CASSWGLAGTYEQYF. Looking up the rest from reference TRBV9 and TRBJ2-7 gives the full variable domain: DSGVTQTPKHLITATGQRVTLRCSPRSGDLSVYWYQQSLDQGLQFLIQYYNGEERAKGNILERFSAQQFPDLHSELNLSSLELGDSALYFCASSWGLAGTYEQYFGPGTRLTVT.